A single sample gave rise to the 27 T cell receptor beta chains below, sequenced in a study of type 1 regulatory T cells (dated by TCRdb to the early 2020s). Data came from an Illumina MiSeq. Using fastp at Q25 and MiXCR, TCRdb reprocessed the public reads and kept productive beta chains. CDR3 protein sequences are deduplicated, and each keeps its most common genes and DNA. The table for this sample lists more than 60,000 distinct CDR3 sequences; 60% to 80% of them were counted only once. The biggest ten clones account for 1.5% to 2% of the sample. For these TCRs, the target antigens are not known. The sample was cultured non-Tr1 T cells, either the whole culture or a sorted T cell fraction (not recorded which). Sample cell subset or site, as interpreted from the label and publication: non-Tr1 population from the T-allo10 product. The receptor set was obtained from a human donor in good health.

The rearrangement joins TRBV12-3 or TRBV12-4 to TRBJ1-5, with 7 bases identical to TRBD1. The CDR3 loop spans 13 amino acids. With V trimmed by 4 bases and J by 8 bases, 5 bases remained unmatched. CDR3 residues: CASSYRGAEPQHF. CDR3 nucleotide sequence: TGTGCCAGCAGTTACAGGGGTGCGGAGCCCCAGCATTTT.

The chain employs TRBV12-3 or TRBV12-4 and TRBJ2-5; no reliable D call. CDR3 length: 14 residues. Trimming stripped 7 bases from V and 1 base from J, with 13 bases between. The CDR3 sequence: CASNLGTGQETQYF. CDR3 coding DNA: TGTGCCAGCAATCTGGGCACGGGCCAAGAGACCCAGTACTTC.

This clonotype has just a few counts. The chain carries TRBV2 and TRBJ2-5, with 7 bases aligning to TRBD1. Germline-derived CDR1 and CDR2 are SNHLY and FYNNEI. The CDR3 extends over 12 amino acids. The V segment lost 5 bases and the J segment 10 bases; nucleotides outside the gene matches: 7. The chain's CDR3 is CASSIGGAGQYF. The CDR3 nucleotides are TGTGCCAGCAGTATAGGGGGCGCGGGCCAGTACTTC.

Worth noting for this clonotype: An end of the junction does not agree with germline; a read error may underlie this. CDR3 residues: CASSPLGTGSYEQYF. CDR3 bases: TGCGCCAGCAGTCCCCTGGGGACAGGCTCCTACGAGCAGTACTTC. The chain links TRBV6-2 or TRBV6-3 to TRBJ2-7, with 8 bases lining up with TRBD1. The CDR3 is 15 residues long. Per the germline V gene, CDR1 is MNHEY and CDR2 is SVGEGT.

This clonotype is medium-sized in the sample. This sequence joins TRBV6-1 and TRBJ2-1; 10 bases align to TRBD2. CDR1 and CDR2 from the germline V gene are MNHNS and SASEGT. J gave up 7 bases and V 4 bases, and 7 bases lay outside the gene matches. This CDR3 comprises 15 residues. The CDR3 nucleotides are TGTGCCAGCAGTGCGCGGGTTAGCGGGGGGAATGAGCAGTTCTTC. Protein product: CASSARVSGGNEQFF.

The rearrangement uses TRBV5-1 and TRBJ2-7; 9 bases are a match to TRBD2. CDR1 and CDR2 (germline): SGHRS, YFSETQ. The CDR3 is 18 residues long. Trimming cost V 2 bases and J 4 bases; bases outside gene matches: 16. As DNA, the CDR3 is TGCGCCAGCAGCTTAACGACTAGCGGAACACTCGGAGGATACGAGCAGTACTTC. Protein product: CASSLTTSGTLGGYEQYF.

The V call is TRBV20-1, the J call TRBJ1-5; weak D call: TRBD1 (5 bases). The CDR3 is 12 residues long. Germline V gene lookup returns CDR1 DFQATT and CDR2 SNEGSKA (reference sequence). CDR3 loop: CSAGDSNQPQHF. The CDR3 coding sequence is TGCAGCGCCGGGGACAGCAATCAGCCCCAGCATTTT.

This chain uses TRBV12-3 or TRBV12-4 with TRBJ2-5; the D gene could be TRBD1 or TRBD2 (5 bases each). The ends were cut back, 1 base at V and 5 bases at J, with 11 bases in the middle. This CDR3 region has 14 residues. The CDR3 DNA reads as TGTGCCAGCAGTTTAGGACGGGGCCTGGAGACCCAGTACTTC. This translates into CASSLGRGLETQYF.

This rearrangement joins TRBV5-1 to TRBJ2-7, with D unclear. Trimming left V 2 bases short and J 3 bases short, with 12 bases between. The CDR3 is 14 amino acids. Germline V CDR1 and CDR2: SGHRS, YFSETQ. DNA for the CDR3: TGCGCCAGCAGCTTCCTGGGTGTAGGCTACGAGCAGTACTTC. Translating gives CASSFLGVGYEQYF.

The chain employs TRBV4-1 and TRBJ2-7; 8 nucleotides line up with TRBD2. Germline trimming cut 7 bases from V and 3 bases from J; bases unmatched to any gene: 8. The CDR3 runs to 14 residues. CDR1 is MGHRA, CDR2 YSYEKL, per germline. The CDR3 DNA reads as TGCGCCAGCAAACCGAGCGGGAGTCTCTACGAGCAGTACTTC. Protein sequence: CASKPSGSLYEQYF.

The V gene is TRBV6-5, the J gene TRBJ2-1, with TRBD2 identical over 11 bases. Germline assignment: CDR1 MNHEY and CDR2 SVGAGI. The CDR3 consists of 15 residues. Trimming at V came to 5 bases and at J to 5 bases, leaving 5 bases not matched to a gene. The CDR3 sequence is CASSTPGLADNEQFF. The DNA for the CDR3 is TGTGCCAGCAGTACTCCGGGACTAGCGGACAATGAGCAGTTCTTC.

The chain employs TRBV7-2 and TRBJ1-3; 7 bases are shared with TRBD1. CDR1 is SGHTA, CDR2 FQGNSA, per germline. This CDR3 is built from 14 residues. The V and J ends lost 6 bases and 4 bases, in that order; junction bases with no gene match: 6. CDR3 sequence (DNA): TGTGCCAGCAGTGGTGGGACAGCGGGAAACACCATATATTTT. Translated: CASSGGTAGNTIYF.

This clonotype was seen more than once but under ten times. This chain uses TRBV10-3 with TRBJ2-3; D not certain. Germline loops: CDR1 ENHRY, CDR2 SYGVKD. The CDR3 consists of 11 residues. Trimming shortened V by 8 bases and J by 4 bases, and 7 bases separated the two germline ends. CDR3 sequence reads: CAIFDADTQYF. Written as DNA, the CDR3 is TGTGCCATCTTCGATGCAGATACGCAGTATTTT.

Remarks on this clonotype: At one boundary the junction diverges from the germline segment, which might be a read error. The rearrangement uses TRBV7-3 and TRBJ2-3; weak D call: TRBD2 (6 bases). Germline CDR1 reads SGHTA; CDR2 reads FQGTGA. The CDR3 sequence is 15 residues long. The CDR3 is CASSLIHGSTDTRYF. CDR3 DNA: TGTGCCAGCAGCTTAATCCACGGGAGCACAGATACGCGGTATTTT.

The V gene is TRBV7-2, the J gene TRBJ1-5; D is uncertain. The CDR3 has 13 residues. Trimming took 1 base from V and 7 from J, leaving 8 bases between them. CDR1 is SGHTA, CDR2 FQGNSA, per germline. This CDR3 is CASSLVRMQPQHF. DNA for the CDR3: TGTGCCAGCAGCTTAGTCCGAATGCAGCCCCAGCATTTT.

The chain joins TRBV10-2 to TRBJ2-1; TRBD1 or TRBD2 may be the D gene (6 bases each). V lost 2 bases and J 8 bases, leaving 19 bases between the germline ends. In germline, CDR1 is WSHSY, CDR2 SAAADI. The CDR3 runs to 16 residues. In DNA, the CDR3 is TGCGCCAGCAGTGAGCCACACCGGGGGCTTATGTATGAGCAGTTCTTC. The encoded protein is CASSEPHRGLMYEQFF.

The V and J genes are TRBV5-5 and TRBJ2-3, with D possibly being TRBD1 or TRBD2 (5 bases each). Deletions cut 8 bases from V and 1 base from J, with 11 bases between. This CDR3 has 13 amino acids. The germline V gene encodes CDR1 SGHKS and CDR2 YYEKEE (reference sequence). The DNA for the CDR3 is TGTGCCAGTCGGGACGGAGGCACAGATACGCAGTATTTT. Residues: CASRDGGTDTQYF.

CDR3 coding DNA: TGTGCCAGCAGCGCCGGGACAGGTCTTATCCGAGAGACCCAGTACTTC. Protein product: CASSAGTGLIRETQYF. This chain links TRBV9 with TRBJ2-5; 8 bases map to TRBD1. Germline loops: CDR1 SGDLS, CDR2 YYNGEE. CDR3 size: 16 residues. The J segment lost 4 bases and the V segment lost 3 bases, leaving 11 bases of the junction unmatched.

This chain links TRBV9 with TRBJ2-5, with 16 bases lining up with TRBD2. The CDR3 has 16 residues. CDR1 SGDLS and CDR2 YYNGEE come from the germline V gene. V was pared by 4 bases and J by 5 bases, with 5 bases of the junction left unmatched. This CDR3 is CASSPGTSGRGETQYF. CDR3 bases: TGTGCCAGCAGCCCAGGGACTAGCGGGAGGGGTGAGACCCAGTACTTC. Combining the CDR3 with reference TRBV9 and TRBJ2-5 gives the whole variable domain DSGVTQTPKHLITATGQRVTLRCSPRSGDLSVYWYQQSLDQGLQFLIQYYNGEERAKGNILERFSAQQFPDLHSELNLSSLELGDSALYFCASSPGTSGRGETQYFGPGTRLLVL.

The chain couples TRBV18 to TRBJ2-1; D is undetermined. The CDR3 length is 16 residues. Deletions cut 5 bases from V and 0 bases from J, with 14 bases between. The germline V gene encodes CDR1 KGHSH and CDR2 LQKENI. CDR3 nucleotides: TGTGCCAGCTCAAAAGAATCCCCTAGCTCCTACAATGAGCAGTTCTTC. Protein product: CASSKESPSSYNEQFF.

This clonotype was observed a handful of times. This chain uses TRBV15 with TRBJ2-2; 11 nucleotides align to TRBD1. Losses at the gene ends were 0 bases for V and 1 base for J; bases not matched to a gene: 4. The CDR3 has 18 residues. The germline V gene encodes CDR1 LNHNV and CDR2 YYDKDF (reference sequence). The CDR3 spells CATSRDSGTGGNTGELFF. DNA for the CDR3: TGTGCCACCAGCAGAGATTCGGGGACAGGGGGGAACACCGGGGAGCTGTTTTTT.

This clonotype was seen more than once but under ten times. The chain links TRBV6-5 to TRBJ2-3; TRBD2 matches 13 bases. Per the germline V gene, CDR1 is MNHEY and CDR2 is SVGAGI. The CDR3 runs 17 residues. J lost 5 bases, V lost 6 bases, and 11 bases had no gene match. The CDR3 sequence: CASRPGTSGNRIDTQYF. The CDR3 DNA is TGTGCCAGCAGACCTGGGACTAGCGGGAATAGAATAGATACGCAGTATTTT.

The V and J genes are TRBV20-1 and TRBJ2-7; the match to TRBD2 covers 9 bases. The CDR3 consists of 15 residues. Germline-derived CDR1 and CDR2 are DFQATT and SNEGSKA (reference sequence). After removal of 5 bases from V and 5 bases from J, the junction contained 13 bases not matched to a gene. The CDR3 DNA reads as TGCAGTGCTCGGGACTTTAGCGGGAGTAGCGACGAGCAGTACTTC. It codes for CSARDFSGSSDEQYF.

This chain uses TRBV7-6 with TRBJ2-3, with D maybe TRBD2 (6 bases). Looked up from germline, CDR1 is SGHVS and CDR2 is FNYEAQ. The germline V and J ends were trimmed by 3 bases and 0 bases, with 13 bases remaining between them. This CDR3 has 16 residues. CDR3: CASSFGGISSTDTQYF. CDR3 coding DNA: TGTGCCAGCAGCTTCGGAGGGATAAGCAGCACAGATACGCAGTATTTT.

This clonotype was counted only a few times. The V and J genes are TRBV12-3 or TRBV12-4 and TRBJ2-3; 13 nucleotides line up with TRBD2. The CDR3 runs to 16 residues. The junction had 8 bases not matched to a gene; V was cut back by 7 bases and J by 4 bases. CDR3 sequence (DNA): TGTGCCAGCAAAATAGGGACTAGCGGGATATCAGATACGCAGTATTTT. Translated: CASKIGTSGISDTQYF.

This clonotype was found a few times. The chain combines TRBV2 with TRBJ2-3; D is tentatively TRBD1 or TRBD2 (5 bases each). Germline V lookup: CDR1 SNHLY, CDR2 FYNNEI. CDR3 length: 16 residues. Trimming removed 3 bases from V and 4 bases from J, with 17 bases in between. The CDR3 nucleotides are TGTGCCAGCAGTGAGGGAGTTGGAGCAGGGCCAGATACGCAGTATTTT. Translated, it gives CASSEGVGAGPDTQYF.

The chain combines TRBV15 with TRBJ1-2; 7 nucleotides line up with TRBD1. The V gene end was trimmed by 1 base and the J gene end by 8 bases; junction bases not matched to a gene: 7. Germline CDR1 reads LNHNV; CDR2 reads YYDKDF (reference sequence). The CDR3 length is 14 residues. The CDR3: CATSRGEGAKGYTF. The CDR3 bases are TGTGCCACCAGCAGAGGGGAGGGGGCGAAAGGCTACACCTTC. The complete variable domain, with remaining parts taken from reference TRBV15 and TRBJ1-2, reads DAMVIQNPRYQVTQFGKPVTLSCSQTLNHNVMYWYQQKSSQAPKLLFHYYDKDFNNEADTPDNFQSRRPNTSFCFLDIRSPGLGDTAMYLCATSRGEGAKGYTFGSGTRLTVV.